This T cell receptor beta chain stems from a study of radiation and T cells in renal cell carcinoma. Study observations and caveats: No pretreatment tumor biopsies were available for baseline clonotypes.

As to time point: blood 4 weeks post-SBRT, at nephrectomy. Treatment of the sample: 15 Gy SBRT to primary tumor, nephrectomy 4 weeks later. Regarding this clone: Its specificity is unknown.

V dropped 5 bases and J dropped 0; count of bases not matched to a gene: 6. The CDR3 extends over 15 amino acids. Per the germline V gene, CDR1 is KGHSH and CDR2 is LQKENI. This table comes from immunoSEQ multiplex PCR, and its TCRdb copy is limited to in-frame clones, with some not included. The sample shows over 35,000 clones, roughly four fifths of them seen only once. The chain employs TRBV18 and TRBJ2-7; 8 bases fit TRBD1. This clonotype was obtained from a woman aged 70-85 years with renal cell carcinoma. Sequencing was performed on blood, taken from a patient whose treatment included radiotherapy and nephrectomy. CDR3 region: CASSSDRGFSYEQYF. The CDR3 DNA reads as TGTGCCAGCTCATCCGACAGGGGATTCTCCTACGAGCAGTACTTC.